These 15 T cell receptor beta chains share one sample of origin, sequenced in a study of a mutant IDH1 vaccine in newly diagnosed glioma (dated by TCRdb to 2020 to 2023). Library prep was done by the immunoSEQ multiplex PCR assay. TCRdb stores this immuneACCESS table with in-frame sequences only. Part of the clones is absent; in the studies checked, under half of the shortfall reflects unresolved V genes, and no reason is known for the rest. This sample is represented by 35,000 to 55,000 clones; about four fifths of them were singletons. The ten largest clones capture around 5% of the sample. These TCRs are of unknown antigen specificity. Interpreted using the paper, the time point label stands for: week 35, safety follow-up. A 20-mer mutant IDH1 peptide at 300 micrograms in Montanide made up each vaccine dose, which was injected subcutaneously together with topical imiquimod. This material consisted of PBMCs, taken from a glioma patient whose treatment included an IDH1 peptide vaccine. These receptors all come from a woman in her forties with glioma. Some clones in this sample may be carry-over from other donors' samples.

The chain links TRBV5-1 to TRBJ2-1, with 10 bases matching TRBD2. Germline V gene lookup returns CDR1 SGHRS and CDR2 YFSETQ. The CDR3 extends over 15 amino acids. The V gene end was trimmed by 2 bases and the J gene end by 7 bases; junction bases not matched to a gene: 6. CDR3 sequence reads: CASSLSLAGKNEQFF. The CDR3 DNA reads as TGCGCCAGCAGCTTATCACTAGCGGGAAAAAATGAGCAGTTCTTC.

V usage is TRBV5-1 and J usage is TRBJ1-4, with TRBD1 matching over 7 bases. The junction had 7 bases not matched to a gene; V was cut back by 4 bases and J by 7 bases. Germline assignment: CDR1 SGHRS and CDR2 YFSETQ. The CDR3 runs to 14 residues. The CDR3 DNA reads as TGCGCCAGCAGCATCCGGACAGGCTCTGAAAAACTGTTTTTT. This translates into CASSIRTGSEKLFF.

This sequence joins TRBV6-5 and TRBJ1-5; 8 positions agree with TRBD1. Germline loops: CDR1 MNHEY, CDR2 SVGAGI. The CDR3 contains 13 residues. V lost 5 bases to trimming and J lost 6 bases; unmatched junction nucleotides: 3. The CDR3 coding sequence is TGTGCCAGCAGTCGGACAGGGACTCAGCCCCAGCATTTT. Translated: CASSRTGTQPQHF.

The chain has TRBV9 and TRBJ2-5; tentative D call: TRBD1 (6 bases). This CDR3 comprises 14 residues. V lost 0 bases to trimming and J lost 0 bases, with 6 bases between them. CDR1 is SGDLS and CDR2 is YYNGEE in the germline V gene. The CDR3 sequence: CASSVGDNQETQYF. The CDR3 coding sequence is TGTGCCAGCAGCGTAGGGGACAACCAAGAGACCCAGTACTTC.

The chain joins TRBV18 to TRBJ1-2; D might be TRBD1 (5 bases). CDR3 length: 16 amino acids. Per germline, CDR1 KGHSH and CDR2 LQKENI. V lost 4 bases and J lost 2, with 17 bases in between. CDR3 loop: CASSHRDREQNYGYTF. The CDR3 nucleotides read TGTGCCAGCTCACACCGGGACCGAGAGCAGAACTATGGCTACACCTTC.

For the CDR3, the DNA is TGTGCCAGCGGAACGCAGCCCCAGCATTTT. It is translated as CASGTQPQHF. The rearrangement joins TRBV27 to TRBJ1-5, with D uncertain. Germline CDR1 reads MNHEY; CDR2 reads SMNVEV (reference sequence). The CDR3 contains 10 residues. Trimming stripped 8 bases from V and 7 bases from J, with 6 bases between.

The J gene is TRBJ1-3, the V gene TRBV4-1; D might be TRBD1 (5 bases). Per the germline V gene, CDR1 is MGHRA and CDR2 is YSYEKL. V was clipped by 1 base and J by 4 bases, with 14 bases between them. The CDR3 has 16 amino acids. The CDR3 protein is CASSQGLQGAGNTIYF. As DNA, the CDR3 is TGCGCCAGCAGCCAAGGTCTCCAGGGAGCAGGAAACACCATATATTTT.

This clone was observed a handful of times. The CDR3 DNA reads as TGTGCCAGCAGTGTTACGGACAGGGGTGCCAATGAGCAGTTCTTC. This sequence encodes CASSVTDRGANEQFF. V is TRBV6-1 and J is TRBJ2-1; 9 bases line up with TRBD1. Unmatched junction bases numbered 7, after V lost 4 bases and J lost 6 bases. Germline assignment: CDR1 MNHNS and CDR2 SASEGT. The CDR3 contains 15 residues.

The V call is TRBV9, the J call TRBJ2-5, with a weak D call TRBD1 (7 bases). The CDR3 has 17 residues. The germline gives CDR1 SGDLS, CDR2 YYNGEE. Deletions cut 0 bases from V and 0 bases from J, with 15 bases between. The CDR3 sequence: CASSVEGAAGYQETQYF. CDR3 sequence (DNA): TGTGCCAGCAGCGTAGAGGGGGCGGCGGGGTACCAAGAGACCCAGTACTTC.

CDR3 DNA: TGCGCCAGCAGCTTCGGGGGTTCAGAGACCCAGTACTTC. Translating gives CASSFGGSETQYF. The J gene is TRBJ2-5, the V gene TRBV5-1, with D perhaps matching TRBD2 (6 bases). The V and J ends lost 2 bases and 4 bases respectively, with 9 bases between them. CDR3 size: 13 residues. Germline V CDR1 and CDR2: SGHRS, YFSETQ.

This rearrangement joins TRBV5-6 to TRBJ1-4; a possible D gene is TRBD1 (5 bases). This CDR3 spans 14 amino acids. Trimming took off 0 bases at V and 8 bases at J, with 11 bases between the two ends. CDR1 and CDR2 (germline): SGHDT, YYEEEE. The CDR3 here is CASSLAGVQEKLFF. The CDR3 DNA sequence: TGTGCCAGCAGCTTGGCGGGGGTCCAGGAAAAACTGTTTTTT.

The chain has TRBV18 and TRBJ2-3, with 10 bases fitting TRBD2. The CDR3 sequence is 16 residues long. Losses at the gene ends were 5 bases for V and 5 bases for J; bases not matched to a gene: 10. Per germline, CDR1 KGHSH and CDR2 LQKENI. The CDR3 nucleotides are TGTGCCAGCTCAGGAAGACTAGCGGGCAACCAAGATACGCAGTATTTT. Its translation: CASSGRLAGNQDTQYF.

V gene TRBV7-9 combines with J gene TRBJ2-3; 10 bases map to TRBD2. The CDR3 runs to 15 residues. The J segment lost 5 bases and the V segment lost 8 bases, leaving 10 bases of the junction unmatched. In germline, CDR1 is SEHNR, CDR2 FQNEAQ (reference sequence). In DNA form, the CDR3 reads TGTGCCAGCTTCCTAGCGGGGGATTGGAGAGATACGCAGTATTTT. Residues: CASFLAGDWRDTQYF.

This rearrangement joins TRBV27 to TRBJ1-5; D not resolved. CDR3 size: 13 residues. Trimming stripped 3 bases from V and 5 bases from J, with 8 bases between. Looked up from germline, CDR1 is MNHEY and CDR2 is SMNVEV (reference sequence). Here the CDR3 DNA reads TGTGCCAGCAGTTTTACCCTTGATCAGCCCCAGCATTTT. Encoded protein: CASSFTLDQPQHF.

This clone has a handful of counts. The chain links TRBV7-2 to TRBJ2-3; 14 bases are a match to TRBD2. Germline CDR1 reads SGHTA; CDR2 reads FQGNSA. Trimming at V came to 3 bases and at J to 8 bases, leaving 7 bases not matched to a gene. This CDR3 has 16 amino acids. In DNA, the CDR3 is TGTGCCAGCAGCTTGGGACTAGCGGGGGCCGAGGGTACGCAGTATTTT. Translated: CASSLGLAGAEGTQYF.